A single T cell receptor beta chain is shown here with its context. The sample holds a few counts of this clone. The specificity of this receptor is unknown. Qualities for individual bases were not recorded, and no much larger clone is one base off. In total, 500 to 700 healthy bone marrow donors made up the cohort. Cohort members were all nominally healthy when sampled, although unrecorded immune exposures were likely present. The donor tested CMV seropositive and was one of the 289 seropositive cohort members. Every donor gave a peripheral blood sample, and the peripheral blood mononuclear cells from that sample were used for TCR beta sequencing. The Qiagen DNeasy Blood Extraction Kit was used to extract genomic DNA from the blood cell samples. The germline V gene (reference sequence) supplies CDR1 SGHNT and CDR2 YYREEE. At the junction V is shortened by 2 bases and J by 6 bases; bases outside the gene matches: 10. The CDR3 holds 17 amino acids from the cysteine to the phenylalanine. Just CDR3 DNA is preserved here, 51 bases in frame from base 1.

The sample originates from a study of cytomegalovirus exposure and HLA in healthy donors (dated by TCRdb to about 2017). Some background on the complete study: An earlier analysis of some 600 of the donors reported 276 Gb of sequence data and about 120 million unique TCR beta sequences obtained from some 200 million T cells. In the later analysis, no new phenotypic data were used to find candidate immune exposures; instead, reliance was placed on TCR beta sequences and their occurrence across donors. Typing coverage differed by locus: A, B, C, DRB1 and DQB1 were typed in roughly 620-630 donors, DQA1 in 500 to 550, DPA1 in 600 to 610, and DPB1 in 450 to 480. An early release that covered roughly 600 HLA-typed donors contained about 300 gigabases of sequencing data and roughly 84 million unique TCR sequences. About five DR-DQ haplotypes were handled as single units for association and clustering, since linkage in the cohort was strong. HLA typing included class I and class II loci at four-digit resolution. Among the roughly 390 genotyped donors, more than 70% belonged to the genetic ancestry cluster associated with self-reported Caucasian donors. Along with the roughly 670-subject first cohort, a separate validation cohort of over a hundred different subjects was used. In an earlier analysis of 587 of the donors, high-throughput TCR beta sequencing was used to judge whether each TCR beta V gene segment behaved as functional or pseudogenic. High-throughput TCR immunosequencing, statistical association of individual TCRs with disease status, and machine learning were combined to predict cytomegalovirus infection status. A later genetic analysis used genome-wide SNP genotypes for about 60% of the roughly 700 donors, treating that subset as a discovery cohort. Among roughly 400 genotyped donors of the cohort, an average of about 240,000 unique TCR beta nucleotide sequences were sequenced per donor, around 20% of them non-productive. In a later analysis, previously published TCR beta repertoires from 500 to 750 donors were re-analyzed and high-resolution HLA genotyping was added so that TCR occurrence patterns could be studied. Donor age, sex, ethnicity and CMV serostatus were compiled alongside the repertoire data. The aim of the study was to test whether cataloging public T cell receptors could identify signatures of past pathogen exposure. The study profiled the T cell repertoires of 500 to 800 subjects by immunosequencing and related them to cytomegalovirus serostatus. All discovery cohort repertoires had been generated on a single sequencing platform. What the authors observed across the whole study: In the study, about 150 TCR beta chains were listed as associated with cytomegalovirus. Correlated functional status among segregating V segments might reflect linkage disequilibrium, but an unknown experimental factor could not be ruled out. A few of the identified cytomegalovirus-associated TCR beta chains were confirmed in vitro to be specific for cytomegalovirus antigens. Because the 87-base-pair reads could not distinguish some IMGT-functional V segments, including TRBV6-2 and TRBV6-3, those segments were excluded. While some public TCRs were present in many individuals, most TCR sequences turned up only very rarely across donors. A later analysis found that TCR association rates varied across HLA loci, with DRB1 alleles showing the most associated TCRs and HLA-C alleles the fewest. In a later analysis, several top co-occurrence clusters were reported to appear linked to parvovirus B19, influenza, CMV and Epstein-Barr virus. The authors suggested that the approach could potentially be extended to other disease states and immunological phenotypes. A further reported finding was that TCR beta sequences accurately predicted the HLA-A and HLA-B alleles for most subjects in the first cohort. Because some donors lacked HLA typing at each locus, the association tests relied only on the typed subset. An earlier analysis of several hundred of the donors showed that most TCR beta V segments appeared in productive rearrangements either about 87% or about 30% of the time, which broadly matched IMGT annotations. Because counts were too low, more than 15 rarely observed V segments, including chromosome 9 orphons, were left out of the earlier analysis of several hundred of the donors. A cluster of highly shared sequence variants was judged likely to represent a technical artifact of the sequencing pipeline. A later genetic analysis reported fewer N-insertions in productive TCRs among donors in an Asian-associated ancestry cluster than the 666-donor mean. Sequencing depth was assumed to be roughly uniform across donors in the presence/absence analyses, though that assumption may not hold. Specific HLA alleles were associated with 18,000 or so TCR beta sequences at a false discovery rate of 0.05 in a later analysis. Cytomegalovirus status was reported to be diagnosed by the classifier with high specificity and sensitivity in both the original and validation cohorts. For the cohort, immune exposure information was limited to CMV serostatus. Most CMV-associated TCR beta chains appeared to be HLA-restricted in a later analysis, and the HLA associations seemed to be driven largely by CMV exposure. Assigning TCR associations to individual alleles was difficult when HLA alleles, especially DR and DQ, strongly co-occurred. In a later genetic analysis, a missense DCLRE1C variant was associated with V-gene and J-gene trimming of TCR beta chains, and the association was replicated in an independent cohort. In a later analysis, HLA-associated TCR beta chains showed more clonal expansion and lower generation probabilities than non-associated chains that were equally common. Only TCR beta chains were sequenced in this cohort, and the absence of alpha or paired-chain data limited detectable features.

The method behind the library was the immunoSEQ multiplex PCR assay. For the multiplex PCR, a mixture combining 60 forward primers for TCR Vbeta segments and 13 reverse primers for TCR Jbeta segments was used. The CDR3 region of rearranged TCR beta genes was amplified from genomic DNA with a multiplex PCR assay. The amplified TCR beta libraries were sequenced on the Illumina HiSeq System as 87-base-pair reads. In the original analysis: Across the roughly 670 repertoires, a later analysis counted approximately 83 million unique TCR beta chains, around 10 million of which were shared by at least two donors. To remove PCR and sequencing errors, raw reads were error-corrected and collapsed into unique sequences using a nearest-neighbor algorithm that merged closely related sequences. To assign V, D and J gene segments, CDR3 sequences were aligned to IMGT reference sequences. For a sequence to be retained, a match of at least six nucleotides was required to both a V gene segment and a J gene segment. A rearrangement was called productive if the CDR3 had no stop codons and remained in frame with V and J, and every other rearrangement was called non-productive. CDR3 was defined by IMGT convention, running from the second conserved V-encoded cysteine to the conserved J-encoded phenylalanine. In an earlier analysis of approximately 500 of the donors, sequences lacking an unambiguous match to a single V gene segment were excluded. In an earlier analysis of 587 of the donors, a V segment was called functional when productive rearrangements were above 56.7%, and segregating when the standard deviation between donors exceeded 5%. A statistical classification framework was built for diagnosing cytomegalovirus status from the catalog of TCR beta chain sequences. In a later analysis, TCR nucleotide sequences were compared against IMGT/GENE-DB human TR gene sequences so that V and J genes could be assigned. A later analysis assigned CDR3 sequences and most-parsimonious VDJ recombination scenarios with the TCRdist pipeline. In a later analysis, each TCR beta chain was defined by its CDR3 amino acid sequence together with its V-gene family, and reads without a unique V-gene family were excluded. In a later analysis, 500 to 650 highly shared, low-generation-probability nucleotide sequences were removed to address suspected cross-contamination and a sequencing artifact. In a later analysis, a clonal expansion index was calculated for each public chain from normalized within-repertoire ranks of inferred template counts. In a later analysis, generation probabilities were computed using a VDJ recombination model fitted to out-of-frame rearrangements, and the results were checked against IGoR. Hypergeometric tests were used in a later analysis to score TCR-TCR, TCR-HLA and TCR-CMV co-occurrence, with a repertoire-size bias correction applied to the TCR pairs. To estimate false discovery rates, a later analysis permuted the HLA or CMV assignments 20 times. In a later analysis, co-occurring TCRs were grouped with DBSCAN, and TCRdist sequence similarity was added when clustering was performed within HLA-allele-positive subsets. Repertoires with fewer than 30,000 or more than 120,000 public chains were left out of co-occurrence clustering, as were five repertoires with anomalous nucleotide sharing. TCRdb mirrors the immuneACCESS table, restricted to in-frame sequences. Some clones are absent from its copies; in checked studies, under half trace to an unresolved V gene, and the reason for the others is unknown. The V and J calls and clone size come from that table; D and trimming were worked out from the DNA. This sample comprises 250,000 or so clones, about 86% of them detected only once. The ten largest clonotypes hold roughly 7.4% of the sample.

Sequencing was done on a sample of PBMCs. The chain employs TRBV5-4 and TRBJ2-7; the central 14 bases match TRBD2. This clonotype originated in a woman in her sixties in good health and CMV-seropositive. The DNA sequence follows: TGTGCCAGCAGCTTTCCGGGACTAGCGGGAGCGACCGCCGAGCAGTACTTC. This codes for CASSFPGLAGATAEQYF.